What follows are 11 T cell receptor beta chains derived from one specimen sequenced in a study of cytomegalovirus exposure and HLA in healthy donors. PCR amplification relied on 60 Vbeta primers (plus 13 Jbeta primers). Generated by immunoSEQ multiplex PCR, the TCRdb table keeps only in-frame clones and is missing some. The repertoire includes some 130,000 clones, 65% to 90% of them detected once, and about 11% sits in the top ten. The sequencing sample was made of PBMCs. The origin of the receptors is a male donor in good health and CMV-seropositive.

This chain joins TRBV7-3 and TRBJ2-7; a weak D match, TRBD2 (6 bases). The CDR3 is made up of 13 amino acids. The ends were cut back, 9 bases at V and 6 bases at J, with 18 bases in the middle. Per the germline V gene, CDR1 is SGHTA and CDR2 is FQGTGA. Written as DNA, the CDR3 is TGTGCCAGTGCTGCCGGGCAGGAGGGCGAGCAGTACTTC. Its protein product is CASAAGQEGEQYF.

The V and J genes are TRBV5-1 and TRBJ2-2; D might be TRBD2 (5 bases). The V and J ends lost 2 bases and 2 bases respectively, with 13 bases between them. Germline values: CDR1 SGHRS, CDR2 YFSETQ. This CDR3 contains 16 residues. The CDR3 nucleotides read TGCGCCAGCAGCTTATGGGGAGCCAAAAACACCGGGGAGCTGTTTTTT. Amino acid sequence: CASSLWGAKNTGELFF.

The V and J genes are TRBV19 and TRBJ2-2; 7 nucleotides match TRBD1. CDR3 length: 14 residues. The germline V gene has CDR1 LNHDA and CDR2 SQIVND (reference sequence). After removal of 3 bases from V and 3 bases from J, the junction contained 1 base not matched to a gene. CDR3 loop: CASSMGQYTGELFF. The CDR3, as DNA: TGTGCCAGTAGTATGGGACAGTACACCGGGGAGCTGTTTTTT.

The J gene is TRBJ2-6, the V gene TRBV28, with D perhaps TRBD2 (7 bases). This CDR3 is 17 amino acids long. V was cut by 3 bases and J by 4 bases, with 16 bases left in between. Germline CDR1 reads MDHEN; CDR2 reads SYDVKM. This chain's CDR3 is CASSLLGGLSGANVLTF. The CDR3 DNA is TGTGCCAGCAGTTTGCTCGGGGGGCTCTCCGGGGCCAACGTCCTGACTTTC.

This chain joins TRBV5-1 and TRBJ2-5; tentatively, D is TRBD1 (5 bases). The germline V and J ends were trimmed by 5 bases and 2 bases, with 10 bases remaining between them. Germline V gene data show CDR1 as SGHRS and CDR2 as YFSETQ. CDR3 length: 13 amino acids. This chain's CDR3 is CASRSDSQETQYF. The CDR3, as DNA: TGCGCCAGCAGATCAGACAGTCAAGAGACCCAGTACTTC.

This clone was seen a few times. CDR3 DNA sequence: TGTGCCATCAGTTATTCCCAGGGGGCTGAAGCTTTCTTT. It yields the protein CAISYSQGAEAFF. The rearrangement uses TRBV10-3 and TRBJ1-1, with 7 bases matching TRBD1. The CDR3 spans 13 residues. Looked up from germline, CDR1 is ENHRY and CDR2 is SYGVKD. After removal of 5 bases from V and 6 bases from J, the junction contained 6 bases not matched to a gene.

The V and J genes are TRBV11-2 and TRBJ2-7; D is ambiguous. CDR3 size: 14 residues. V was trimmed by 2 bases and J by 1 base, leaving 9 bases between them. Germline lookup yields CDR1 SGHAT and CDR2 FQNNGV. In DNA form, the CDR3 reads TGTGCCAGCAGCTTAAACACGCAATCCTACGAGCAGTACTTC. It yields the protein CASSLNTQSYEQYF. Variable domain in full (rest from reference TRBV11-2 and TRBJ2-7): EAGVAQSPRYKIIEKRQSVAFWCNPISGHATLYWYQQILGQGPKLLIQFQNNGVVDDSQLPKDRFSAERLKGVDSTLKIQPAKLEDSAVYLCASSLNTQSYEQYFGPGTRLTVT.

This clone has only a few counts. The chain has TRBV4-1 and TRBJ2-1; D is possibly TRBD2 (6 bases). The ends were cut back, 2 bases at V and 9 bases at J, with 11 bases in the middle. The CDR3 has 13 amino acids. Per the germline V gene, CDR1 is MGHRA and CDR2 is YSYEKL. The CDR3 loop reads CASSQTLAPEQFF. Here the CDR3 DNA reads TGCGCCAGCAGCCAAACACTAGCTCCTGAGCAGTTCTTC.

J is TRBJ2-1 and V is TRBV4-3; D perhaps matches TRBD2 (6 bases). This CDR3 is 16 amino acids long. V was trimmed by 5 bases and J by 1 base, leaving 15 bases between them. Germline V CDR1 and CDR2: LGHNA, YSLEER. CDR3 DNA: TGCGCCAGCAGCTTACGCCCGGAGGGATCCTACAATGAGCAGTTCTTC. It translates to CASSLRPEGSYNEQFF.

The rearrangement uses TRBV4-2 and TRBJ2-1, with TRBD2 matching over 10 bases. J gave up 3 bases and V 0 bases, and 14 bases lay outside the gene matches. This CDR3 is 20 amino acids long. Germline V CDR1 and CDR2: LGHNA, YNFKEQ. The CDR3 here is CASSQDRLSGRSQYYNEQFF. CDR3 DNA sequence: TGTGCCAGCAGCCAAGATCGTCTTAGCGGGAGGTCCCAATACTACAATGAGCAGTTCTTC.

This chain links TRBV18 with TRBJ2-2; D is perhaps TRBD2 (7 bases). V was cut by 2 bases and J by 3 bases, with 13 bases left in between. The V gene's germline CDR1 is KGHSH and CDR2 LQKENI. The CDR3 sequence is 16 residues long. CDR3 sequence (DNA): TGTGCCAGCTCACCAGGAGCGGGACAACACACCGGGGAGCTGTTTTTT. It translates to CASSPGAGQHTGELFF. Full variable domain (outside the CDR3, taken from reference TRBV18 and TRBJ2-2): NAGVMQNPRHLVRRRGQEARLRCSPMKGHSHVYWYRQLPEEGLKFMVYLQKENIIDESGMPKERFSAEFPKEGPSILRIQQVVRGDSAAYFCASSPGAGQHTGELFFGEGSRLTVL.